The clone carrying this T cell receptor beta chain was observed a few times. The antigen remains unidentified. This entry is derived from a study of CD8 T cells in ankylosing spondylitis. Libraries for TCR beta were made by quantitative 5'-RACE with molecular barcodes. TCRdb ran MiXCR on the 5' RACE reads and lists one entry per CDR3 protein. The sample holds 750,000 to 850,000 distinct CDR3 sequences; 10% to 15% are singletons and the top ten take under 0.6%. General observations from the study: Eight highly homologous variants formed a TCR beta motif that appeared characteristic of ankylosing spondylitis blood. Reportedly, matched ankylosing spondylitis synovial fluid was significantly enriched for disease-linked clones.

With V trimmed by 3 bases and J by 5 bases, 6 bases remained unmatched. There are 14 residues in the CDR3. The germline V gene encodes CDR1 SGHKS and CDR2 YYEKEE (reference sequence). The material sequenced was blood, either unsorted or a sorted T cell fraction (not recorded which). This receptor was obtained from a male donor with ankylosing spondylitis. The rearrangement joins TRBV5-5 to TRBJ2-5; 8 bases line up with TRBD1. The CDR3 DNA sequence: TGTGCCAGCAGCTACGGACAGGGCTGGGAGACCCAGTACTTC. This encodes CASSYGQGWETQYF. Full variable domain (remainder filled in from reference TRBV5-5 and TRBJ2-5): DAGVTQSPTHLIKTRGQQVTLRCSPISGHKSVSWYQQVLGQGPQFIFQYYEKEERGRGNFPDRFSARQFPNYSSELNVNALLLGDSALYLCASSYGQGWETQYFGPGTRLLVL.